The 8 T cell receptor beta chains listed next were all sequenced from one sample in a study of control samples from healthy donors and cancer patients. Produced via immunoSEQ multiplex PCR; TCRdb's table is partial and in-frame only. The table lists about 64,000 clones, roughly 90% of them singletons. Sequencing used PBMCs. All receptors come from a man in his forties or fifties with colorectal cancer.

The chain has TRBV6-6 and TRBJ2-3; possibly TRBD2 for D (5 bases). Germline loops: CDR1 MNHNY, CDR2 SVGAGI (reference sequence). The CDR3 runs 14 residues. V shed 8 bases and J shed 0 bases, with 12 bases lying between them. For the CDR3, the DNA is TGTGCCAGCTCCGGAGCGGCTAGCACAGATACGCAGTATTTT. It specifies CASSGAASTDTQYF.

CDR3 amino acids: CASSYSKWARGNEQYF. CDR3 bases: TGTGCCAGCAGTTACTCGAAGTGGGCCAGGGGGAACGAGCAGTACTTC. The V gene is TRBV6-5, the J gene TRBJ2-7, with 7 bases that match TRBD1. Per the germline V gene, CDR1 is MNHEY and CDR2 is SVGAGI. The CDR3 is made up of 16 amino acids. The V and J ends lost 0 bases and 5 bases, in that order; junction bases with no gene match: 10.

This chain connects TRBV6-5 to TRBJ2-1; 9 bases line up with TRBD1. V gave up 5 bases and J gave up 3 bases; unmatched junction bases: 5. Germline CDR1 reads MNHEY; CDR2 reads SVGAGI. CDR3 length: 15 amino acids. CDR3 sequence (DNA): TGTGCCAGCAGTCGAGGGACAGGGAACTACAATGAGCAGTTCTTC. Translated: CASSRGTGNYNEQFF.

The chain couples TRBV4-3 to TRBJ2-2, with TRBD2 identical over 8 bases. Trimming removed 2 bases from V and 6 bases from J; junction bases left unmatched: 5. The length of the CDR3 is 15 residues. Per the germline V gene, CDR1 is LGHNA and CDR2 is YSLEER. The CDR3 loop reads CASSQYGGAAGELFF. CDR3 in DNA: TGCGCCAGCAGCCAATACGGGGGGGCGGCCGGGGAGCTGTTTTTT.

The V call is TRBV6-5, the J call TRBJ1-1, with TRBD1 as a possible D gene (6 bases). The CDR3 covers 15 residues. Germline lookup yields CDR1 MNHEY and CDR2 SVGAGI. Written as DNA, the CDR3 is TGTGTCACAGAGCTGGGGGGCGCGGGGGACACTGAAGCTTTCTTT. This encodes CVTELGGAGDTEAFF.

This rearrangement joins TRBV6-5 to TRBJ2-7, with 9 bases aligning to TRBD1. Looked up from germline, CDR1 is MNHEY and CDR2 is SVGAGI. V lost 6 bases and J lost 3; bases outside the gene matches: 6. The CDR3 loop spans 14 amino acids. In nucleotides, the CDR3 is TGTGCCAGCAGACCCGGGACAGGGTACTACGAGCAGTACTTC. Protein: CASRPGTGYYEQYF.

Here the CDR3 reads CASSAQTWGEKLFF. DNA for the CDR3: TGTGCCAGCAGTGCACAAACTTGGGGTGAAAAACTGTTTTTT. V is TRBV2 and J is TRBJ1-4; no definite D call. This CDR3 spans 14 amino acids. CDR1 SNHLY and CDR2 FYNNEI come from the germline V gene. Trimming cost V 4 bases and J 7 bases, with 13 bases left between them.

This clone has only one observation. V usage is TRBV19 and J usage is TRBJ1-2, with 10 bases aligning to TRBD1. This CDR3 spans 19 amino acids. J gave up 5 bases and V 2 bases, and 17 bases lay outside the gene matches. CDR1 is LNHDA, CDR2 SQIVND, per germline (reference sequence). CDR3 in DNA: TGTGCCAGTAGTATACTTACCGGGACAGGGGATCCTTTATCGTATGGCTACACCTTC. Encoded protein: CASSILTGTGDPLSYGYTF.